This T cell receptor (beta chain) was sequenced during a study of T cell changes during pregnancy in multiple sclerosis. This CDR3 spans 14 amino acids. From germline, CDR1 is MNHNS and CDR2 SASEGT. V gave up 8 bases and J gave up 3 bases; unmatched junction bases: 4. The repertoire was sequenced with immunoSEQ multiplex PCR; TCRdb's copy has only in-frame clones and lacks some. The sample consists of about 69,000 clones, about nine tenths of them appearing once. V usage is TRBV6-1 and J usage is TRBJ2-2; TRBD2 matches 9 bases. The sample consisted of peripheral blood, taken in the third trimester of pregnancy. The origin of this receptor is a female donor with multiple sclerosis, enrolled in a pregnancy study. CDR3 region: CASAGGPDTGELFF. The CDR3 DNA reads as TGTGCCAGCGCGGGGGGGCCGGACACCGGGGAGCTGTTTTTT.